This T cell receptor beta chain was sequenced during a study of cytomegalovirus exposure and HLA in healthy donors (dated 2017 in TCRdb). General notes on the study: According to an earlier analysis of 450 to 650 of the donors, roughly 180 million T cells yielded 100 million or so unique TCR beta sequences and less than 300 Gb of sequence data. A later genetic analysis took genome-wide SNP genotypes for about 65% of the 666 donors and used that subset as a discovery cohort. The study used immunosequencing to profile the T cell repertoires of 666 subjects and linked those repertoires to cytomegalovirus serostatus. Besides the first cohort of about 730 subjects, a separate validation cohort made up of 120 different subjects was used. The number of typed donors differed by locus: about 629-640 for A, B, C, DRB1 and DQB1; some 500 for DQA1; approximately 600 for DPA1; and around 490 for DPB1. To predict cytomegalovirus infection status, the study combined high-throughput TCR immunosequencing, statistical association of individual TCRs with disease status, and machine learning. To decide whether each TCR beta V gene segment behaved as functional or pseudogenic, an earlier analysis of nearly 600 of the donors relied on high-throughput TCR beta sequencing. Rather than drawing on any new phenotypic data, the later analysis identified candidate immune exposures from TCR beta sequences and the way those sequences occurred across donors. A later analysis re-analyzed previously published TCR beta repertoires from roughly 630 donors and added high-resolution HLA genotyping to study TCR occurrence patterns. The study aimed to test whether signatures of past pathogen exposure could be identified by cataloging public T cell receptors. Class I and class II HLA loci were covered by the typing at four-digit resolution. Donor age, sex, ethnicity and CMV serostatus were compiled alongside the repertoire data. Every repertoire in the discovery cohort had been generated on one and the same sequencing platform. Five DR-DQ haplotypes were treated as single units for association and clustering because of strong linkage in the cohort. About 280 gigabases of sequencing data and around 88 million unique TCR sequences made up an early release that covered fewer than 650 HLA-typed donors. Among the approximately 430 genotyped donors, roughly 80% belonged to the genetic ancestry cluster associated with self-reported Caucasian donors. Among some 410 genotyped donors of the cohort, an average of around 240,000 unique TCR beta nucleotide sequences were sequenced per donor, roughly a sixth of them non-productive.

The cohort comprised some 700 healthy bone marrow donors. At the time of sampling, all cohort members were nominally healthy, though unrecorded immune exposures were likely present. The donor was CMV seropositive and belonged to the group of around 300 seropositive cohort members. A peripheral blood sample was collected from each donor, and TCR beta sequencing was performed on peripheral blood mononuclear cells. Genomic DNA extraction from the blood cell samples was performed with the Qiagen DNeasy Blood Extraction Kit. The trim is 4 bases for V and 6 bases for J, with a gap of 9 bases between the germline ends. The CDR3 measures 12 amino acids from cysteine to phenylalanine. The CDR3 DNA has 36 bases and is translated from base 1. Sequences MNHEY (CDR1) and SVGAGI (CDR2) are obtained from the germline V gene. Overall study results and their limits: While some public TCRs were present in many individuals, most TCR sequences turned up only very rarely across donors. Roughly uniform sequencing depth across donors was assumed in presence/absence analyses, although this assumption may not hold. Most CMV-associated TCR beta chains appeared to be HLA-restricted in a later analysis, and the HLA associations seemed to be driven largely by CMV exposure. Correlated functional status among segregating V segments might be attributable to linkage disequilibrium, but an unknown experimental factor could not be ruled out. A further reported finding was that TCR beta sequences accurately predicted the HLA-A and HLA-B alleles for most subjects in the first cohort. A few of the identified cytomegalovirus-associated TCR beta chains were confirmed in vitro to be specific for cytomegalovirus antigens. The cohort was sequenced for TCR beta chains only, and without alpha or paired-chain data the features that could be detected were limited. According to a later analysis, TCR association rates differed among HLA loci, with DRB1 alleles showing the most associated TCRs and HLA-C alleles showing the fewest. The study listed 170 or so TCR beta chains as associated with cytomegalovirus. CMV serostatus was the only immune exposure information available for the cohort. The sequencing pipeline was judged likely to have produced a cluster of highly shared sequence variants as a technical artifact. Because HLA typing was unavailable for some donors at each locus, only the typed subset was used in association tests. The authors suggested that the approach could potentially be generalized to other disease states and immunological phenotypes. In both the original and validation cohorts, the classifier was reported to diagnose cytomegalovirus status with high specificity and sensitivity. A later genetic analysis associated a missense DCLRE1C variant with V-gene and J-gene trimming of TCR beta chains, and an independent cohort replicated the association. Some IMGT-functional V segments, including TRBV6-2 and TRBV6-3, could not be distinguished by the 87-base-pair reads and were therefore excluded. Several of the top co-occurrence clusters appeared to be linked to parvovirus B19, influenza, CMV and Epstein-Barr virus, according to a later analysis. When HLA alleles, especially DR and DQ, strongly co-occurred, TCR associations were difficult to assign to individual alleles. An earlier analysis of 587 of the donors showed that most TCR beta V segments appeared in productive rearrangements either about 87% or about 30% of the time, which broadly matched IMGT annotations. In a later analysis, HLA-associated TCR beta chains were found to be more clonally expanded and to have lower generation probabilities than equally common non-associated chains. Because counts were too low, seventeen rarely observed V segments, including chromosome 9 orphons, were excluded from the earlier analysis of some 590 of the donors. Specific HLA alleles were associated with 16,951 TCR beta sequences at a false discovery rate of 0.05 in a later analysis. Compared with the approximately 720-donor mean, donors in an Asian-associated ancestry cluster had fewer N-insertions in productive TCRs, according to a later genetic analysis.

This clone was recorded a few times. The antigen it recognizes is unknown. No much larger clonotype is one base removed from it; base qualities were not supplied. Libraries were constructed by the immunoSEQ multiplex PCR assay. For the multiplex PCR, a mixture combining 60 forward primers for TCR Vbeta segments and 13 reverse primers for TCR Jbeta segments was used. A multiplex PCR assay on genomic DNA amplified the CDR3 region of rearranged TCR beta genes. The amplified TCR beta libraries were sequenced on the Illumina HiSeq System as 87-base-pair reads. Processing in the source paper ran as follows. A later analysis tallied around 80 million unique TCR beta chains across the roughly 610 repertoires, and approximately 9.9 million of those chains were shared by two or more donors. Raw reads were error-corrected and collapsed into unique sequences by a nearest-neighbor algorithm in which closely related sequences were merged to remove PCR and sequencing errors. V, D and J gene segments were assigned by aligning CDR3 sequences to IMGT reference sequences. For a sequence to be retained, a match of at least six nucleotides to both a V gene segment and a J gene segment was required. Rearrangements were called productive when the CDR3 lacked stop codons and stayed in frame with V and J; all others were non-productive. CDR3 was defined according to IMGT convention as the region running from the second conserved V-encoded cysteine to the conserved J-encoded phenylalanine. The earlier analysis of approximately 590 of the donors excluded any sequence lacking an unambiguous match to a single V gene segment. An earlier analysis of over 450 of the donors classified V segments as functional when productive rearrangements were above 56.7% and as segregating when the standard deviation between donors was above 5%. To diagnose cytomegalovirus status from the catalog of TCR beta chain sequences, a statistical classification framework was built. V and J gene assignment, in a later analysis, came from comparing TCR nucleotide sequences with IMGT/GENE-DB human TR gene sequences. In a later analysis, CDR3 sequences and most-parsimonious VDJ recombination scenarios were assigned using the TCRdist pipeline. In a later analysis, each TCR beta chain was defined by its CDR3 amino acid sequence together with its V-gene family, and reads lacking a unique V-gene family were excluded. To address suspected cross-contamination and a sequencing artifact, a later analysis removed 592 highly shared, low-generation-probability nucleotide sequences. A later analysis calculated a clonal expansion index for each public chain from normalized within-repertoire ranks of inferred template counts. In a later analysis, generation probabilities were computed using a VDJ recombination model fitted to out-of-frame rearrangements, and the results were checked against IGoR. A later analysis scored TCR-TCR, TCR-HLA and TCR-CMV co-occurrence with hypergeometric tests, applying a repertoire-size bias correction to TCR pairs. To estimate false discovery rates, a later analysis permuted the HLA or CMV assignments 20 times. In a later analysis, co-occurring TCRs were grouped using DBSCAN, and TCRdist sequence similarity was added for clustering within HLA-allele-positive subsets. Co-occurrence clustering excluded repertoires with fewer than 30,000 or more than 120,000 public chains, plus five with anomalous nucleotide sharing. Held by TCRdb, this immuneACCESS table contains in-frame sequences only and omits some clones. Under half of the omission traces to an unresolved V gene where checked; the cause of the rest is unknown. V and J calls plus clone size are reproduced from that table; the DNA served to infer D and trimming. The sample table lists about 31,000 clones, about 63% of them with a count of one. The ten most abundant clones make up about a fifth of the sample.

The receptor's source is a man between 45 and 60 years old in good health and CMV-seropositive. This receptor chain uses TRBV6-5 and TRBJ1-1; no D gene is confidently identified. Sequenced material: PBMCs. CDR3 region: CASSSRGSEAFF. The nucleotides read TGTGCCAGCAGTTCCCGAGGGTCTGAAGCTTTCTTT.